This TCR beta chain was sequenced in a study of blood T cell repertoires in COVID-19. For the study at large: The samples span acute and convalescent COVID-19 from the United States, Italy and Spain. T cells, B-cell-depleted T cells, or PBMCs provided the cDNA or gDNA that served as material.

Germline-derived CDR1 and CDR2 are LGHNT and FRNRAP. This CDR3 has 16 amino acids. The V end was cut by 7 bases, the J end by 9 bases, with 22 bases between. Per the original data handling: Amplification from reference gene primers served as the basis for estimated nucleated cell counts. TCRdb keeps only in-frame clones here, not all; method: immunoSEQ multiplex PCR. V, J and clone size were drawn from that table, and D and trimming were deduced from the DNA. The sample has tens of thousands of clones; about nine tenths are singletons. The sequence came from a woman aged 40 to 49 with active COVID-19. This sequence joins TRBV12-5 and TRBJ1-6, with unresolved D. The sequencing input was peripheral blood. The CDR3 DNA sequence: TGTGCTAGTGCCTCCTCGGACGGAGGGCAGAGTTCACCCCTCCACTTT. Translated: CASASSDGGQSSPLHF.